This entry describes one T cell receptor beta chain. What it recognizes is unknown. TCRdb independently ran MiXCR on the 5' RACE reads; one entry per CDR3 protein. This sample has approximately 300,000 distinct CDR3 sequences, with 20% found just once. The data are from a study of CD8 T cells in ankylosing spondylitis. Whole-study findings and limits: Seemingly distinctive of ankylosing spondylitis blood was a TCR beta motif formed by eight highly homologous variants.

The CDR3 loop spans 17 amino acids. Trimming pared 0 bases from V and 2 bases from J, leaving 15 bases between. In germline, CDR1 is LGHDT, CDR2 YNNKEL (reference sequence). Material for sequencing was blood, either unsorted or a sorted T cell fraction (not recorded which). This sequence originates from a male donor with ankylosing spondylitis or in good health (not recorded which). The chain recombines TRBV3-1 with TRBJ2-3; D is possibly TRBD2 (6 bases). Written as DNA, the CDR3 is TGTGCCAGCAGCCAAGATAGGAGGGGAGCGGACACAGATACGCAGTATTTT. This sequence encodes CASSQDRRGADTDTQYF.